This paragraph covers one T cell receptor beta chain sequence. These data belong to a study of radiation and T cells in renal cell carcinoma. Produced via immunoSEQ multiplex PCR; TCRdb's table is partial and in-frame only. This sample has approximately 79,000 clones, with more than 75% found just once. The CDR3 covers 13 residues. With 4 bases clipped from V and 4 bases from J, the junction kept 5 bases outside the gene matches. Germline CDR1 SQVTM, CDR2 ANQGSEA. As to time point: blood 2 weeks post-SBRT. Treatment: 15 Gy SBRT to primary tumor, nephrectomy 4 weeks later. The chain joins TRBV29-1 to TRBJ2-7, with 9 nucleotides matching TRBD2. The TCR was taken from a man in his sixties with renal cell carcinoma. The specimen comprised blood, sampled from a patient whose treatment included radiotherapy and nephrectomy. DNA for the CDR3: TGCAGCGTTGCTGTAGCGGGGGTATACGAGCAGTACTTC. The encoded protein is CSVAVAGVYEQYF.